Presented here are 9 T cell receptor beta chains from one specimen sequenced in a study of pediatric ulcerative colitis. Assay: immunoSEQ multiplex PCR; the TCRdb copy retains only in-frame clones and omits some. The sample consists of about 36,000 clones, more than 70% of them appearing once. Rectal tissue came from one to two pinch biopsies taken at colonoscopy. Sequenced: gut tissue. The source is a boy between 10 and 17 years old with moderate ulcerative colitis.

The chain uses TRBV11-3 and TRBJ2-1; TRBD1 might be the D (5 bases). CDR3 length equals 14 residues. The germline gives CDR1 SGHNT, CDR2 YENEEA. Trimming cost V 1 base and J 9 bases, with 13 bases left between them. This CDR3 reads CASSLGLVGVEQFF. CDR3 DNA sequence: TGTGCCAGCAGCTTAGGTTTAGTAGGGGTTGAGCAGTTCTTC.

V is TRBV28 and J is TRBJ1-4; 11 bases are a match to TRBD1. CDR1 and CDR2 from the germline V gene are MDHEN and SYDVKM. Trimming cost V 8 bases and J 5 bases; bases outside gene matches: 1. There are 13 residues in the CDR3. The CDR3 sequence is CASRTGGNEKLFF. The DNA for the CDR3 is TGTGCCAGCCGGACAGGGGGCAATGAAAAACTGTTTTTT.

The chain is built from TRBV19 and TRBJ2-1; 8 positions match TRBD2. This CDR3 is built from 14 residues. From germline, CDR1 is LNHDA and CDR2 SQIVND (reference sequence). Trimming removed 5 bases from V and 5 bases from J; junction bases left unmatched: 5. The CDR3 DNA sequence: TGTGCCAGTAGTCGGACTAGCAGAGACAATGAGCAGTTCTTC. It encodes CASSRTSRDNEQFF.

The V and J genes are TRBV15 and TRBJ2-4, with D perhaps matching TRBD2 (6 bases). The CDR3 contains 16 residues. V was shortened by 5 bases and J by 1 base, with 15 bases between the two germline ends. Germline lookup yields CDR1 LNHNV and CDR2 YYDKDF (reference sequence). The CDR3 loop is CATSDWRGPAKNIQYF. CDR3 nucleotides: TGTGCCACCAGCGACTGGCGGGGTCCCGCCAAAAACATTCAGTACTTC.

The V and J genes are TRBV5-1 and TRBJ2-1; 10 nucleotides line up with TRBD2. This CDR3 comprises 15 residues. Looked up from germline, CDR1 is SGHRS and CDR2 is YFSETQ. Germline trimming cut 3 bases from V and 2 bases from J; bases unmatched to any gene: 2. CDR3 amino acids: CASSSSGRTYNEQFF. The CDR3 bases are TGCGCCAGCAGCTCTAGCGGGAGAACCTACAATGAGCAGTTCTTC. The variable domain in full, with the rest retrieved from reference TRBV5-1 and TRBJ2-1, is KAGVTQTPRYLIKTRGQQVTLSCSPISGHRSVSWYQQTPGQGLQFLFEYFSETQRNKGNFPGRFSGRQFSNSRSEMNVSTLELGDSALYLCASSSSGRTYNEQFFGPGTRLTVL.

The chain uses TRBV29-1 and TRBJ2-2, with D possibly being TRBD1 (7 bases). Trimming removed 6 bases at V and 6 bases at J, with 23 bases between. From germline, CDR1 is SQVTM and CDR2 ANQGSEA. This CDR3 has 16 amino acids. The CDR3 here is CSVAVAGGNLAGELFF. Here the CDR3 DNA reads TGCAGCGTGGCCGTGGCAGGGGGGAATCTCGCCGGGGAGCTGTTTTTT.

This clone was found a few times. The CDR3 sequence is CASTDANRGQDQPQHF. For the CDR3, the DNA is TGTGCCAGCACGGACGCGAACAGGGGGCAAGATCAGCCCCAGCATTTT. J is TRBJ1-5 and V is TRBV2, with TRBD1 matching 9 bases. This CDR3 comprises 16 residues. V was clipped by 7 bases and J by 5 bases; unmatched bases: 12. Germline CDR1 reads SNHLY; CDR2 reads FYNNEI.

This clone was seen once. The chain carries TRBV14 and TRBJ1-2, with D possibly TRBD1 on 5 matching bases. The CDR3 extends over 13 amino acids. Looked up from germline, CDR1 is SGHDN and CDR2 is FVKESK. Between the trimmed V and J ends, which lost 4 bases and 8 bases, there was a span of 14 bases. This chain's CDR3 is CASSLQGGRGYTF. Here the CDR3 DNA reads TGTGCCAGCAGCCTGCAGGGAGGTCGGGGCTACACCTTC.

The J gene is TRBJ2-1, the V gene TRBV5-1; weak D call: TRBD1 (6 bases). The V end was cut by 4 bases, the J end by 4 bases, with 15 bases between. CDR3 size: 15 residues. Per the germline V gene, CDR1 is SGHRS and CDR2 is YFSETQ. The CDR3 sequence is CASSPEQGLYNEQFF. As DNA, the CDR3 is TGCGCCAGCAGCCCCGAACAGGGATTATACAATGAGCAGTTCTTC. Looking up the rest from reference TRBV5-1 and TRBJ2-1 gives the full variable domain: KAGVTQTPRYLIKTRGQQVTLSCSPISGHRSVSWYQQTPGQGLQFLFEYFSETQRNKGNFPGRFSGRQFSNSRSEMNVSTLELGDSALYLCASSPEQGLYNEQFFGPGTRLTVL.